Included here is one T cell receptor (beta chain) sequence, with context. Distinct nucleotide sequences in the sample also encode this CDR3. Authors' methods: The assay estimated nucleated cells by amplifying reference gene primers. Here immunoSEQ multiplex PCR was the method, and the copy in TCRdb shows in-frame clones only, minus some. From that table come the V and J calls and clone size; the DNA was used to work out D and trimming. Among 120,000 to 150,000 clones, about 92% were seen once, and the ten largest hold around 1.5%. The CDR3 has 13 amino acids. Trimming removed 2 bases at V and 8 bases at J, with 12 bases between. Germline V gene sequence: CDR1 KGHSH, CDR2 LQKENI. The sample is drawn from a study of blood T cell repertoires in COVID-19. About the research overall: The study drew acute and convalescent COVID-19 samples from the United States, Italy and Spain. Sources were T cells, B-cell-depleted T cells, or PBMCs; the material itself was cDNA or gDNA.

Sequences were obtained from peripheral blood. This clonotype was sampled from a human donor in a cohort sampled during active COVID-19. The V and J genes are TRBV18 and TRBJ1-1; TRBD1 might be the D (6 bases). The CDR3 coding sequence is TGTGCCAGCTCACCAGGGGGAAGGGGGGAAGCTTTCTTT. Its translation is CASSPGGRGEAFF.